This T cell receptor (beta chain) was sequenced for a study of blood T cell repertoires in COVID-19. The length of the CDR3 is 13 residues. V lost 7 bases and J lost 7, with 11 bases in between. The germline CDR1 and CDR2 sequences are MNHEY and SVGAGI. Repertoires were generated with immunoSEQ multiplex PCR, while TCRdb's copy carries only in-frame clones and drops some. The data contain around 370,000 clones, about 88% of them singletons. The gene calls are TRBV6-5 and TRBJ1-6; D unclear. The receptor was derived from a woman in her seventies with COVID-19, enrolled during active disease. The sequenced material came from peripheral blood. CDR3 in DNA: TGTGCCAGCACCATGAGAGGGAATTCACCCCTCCACTTT. Protein: CASTMRGNSPLHF.